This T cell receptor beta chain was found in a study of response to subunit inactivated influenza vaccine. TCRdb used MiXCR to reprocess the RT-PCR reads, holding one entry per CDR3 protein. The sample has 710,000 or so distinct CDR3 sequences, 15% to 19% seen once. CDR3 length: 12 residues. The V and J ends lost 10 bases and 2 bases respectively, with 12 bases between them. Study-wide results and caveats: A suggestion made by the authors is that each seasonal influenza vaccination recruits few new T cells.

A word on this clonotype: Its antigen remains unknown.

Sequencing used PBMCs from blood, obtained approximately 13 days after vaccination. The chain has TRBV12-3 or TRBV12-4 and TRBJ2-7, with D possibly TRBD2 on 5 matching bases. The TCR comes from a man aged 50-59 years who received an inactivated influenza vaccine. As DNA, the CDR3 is TGTGCCACGGGAACCCACCCCTACGAGCAGTACTTC. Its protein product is CATGTHPYEQYF.